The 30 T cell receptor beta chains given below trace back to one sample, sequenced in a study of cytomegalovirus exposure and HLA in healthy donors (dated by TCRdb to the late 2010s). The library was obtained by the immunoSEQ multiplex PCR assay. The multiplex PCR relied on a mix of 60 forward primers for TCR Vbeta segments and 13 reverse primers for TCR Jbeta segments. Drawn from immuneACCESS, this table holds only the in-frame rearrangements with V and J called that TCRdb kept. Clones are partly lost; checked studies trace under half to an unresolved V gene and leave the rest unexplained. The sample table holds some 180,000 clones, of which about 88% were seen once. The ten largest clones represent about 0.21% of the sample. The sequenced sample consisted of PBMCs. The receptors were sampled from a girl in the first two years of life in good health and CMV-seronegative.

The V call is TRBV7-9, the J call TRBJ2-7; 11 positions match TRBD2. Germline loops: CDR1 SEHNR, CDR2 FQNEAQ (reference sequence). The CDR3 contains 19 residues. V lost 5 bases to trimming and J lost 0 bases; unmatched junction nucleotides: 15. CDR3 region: CASSPLFGTSGLGSYEQYF. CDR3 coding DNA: TGTGCCAGCAGCCCCCTCTTCGGGACTAGCGGACTCGGCTCCTACGAGCAGTACTTC. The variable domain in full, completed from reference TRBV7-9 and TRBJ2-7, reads DTGVSQNPRHKITKRGQNVTFRCDPISEHNRLYWYRQTLGQGPEFLTYFQNEAQLEKSRLLSDRFSAERPKGSFSTLEIQRTEQGDSAMYLCASSPLFGTSGLGSYEQYFGPGTRLTVT.

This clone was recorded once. The CDR3, as DNA: TGTGCCAGCAGCCGGGGCTGGGGCACTGAAGCTTTCTTT. This sequence encodes CASSRGWGTEAFF. The chain uses TRBV14 and TRBJ1-1, with a tentative D call TRBD1 (5 bases). The germline V gene encodes CDR1 SGHDN and CDR2 FVKESK. The CDR3 covers 13 residues. The V end lost 4 bases, the J end lost 4 bases, and 10 bases lay between the germline ends.

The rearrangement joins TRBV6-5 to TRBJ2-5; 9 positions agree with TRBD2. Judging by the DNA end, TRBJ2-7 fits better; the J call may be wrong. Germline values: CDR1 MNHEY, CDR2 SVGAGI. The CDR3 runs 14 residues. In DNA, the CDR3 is TGTGCCAGCACACCTGCGGGGGGGCCCTACGAGCAGTACTTC. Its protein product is CASTPAGGPYEQYF.

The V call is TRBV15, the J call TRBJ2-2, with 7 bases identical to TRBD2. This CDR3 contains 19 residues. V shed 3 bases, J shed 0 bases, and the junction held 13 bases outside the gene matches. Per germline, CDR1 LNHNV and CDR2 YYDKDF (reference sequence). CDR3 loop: CATSSGPHWAGANTGELFF. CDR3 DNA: TGTGCCACCAGCAGTGGCCCTCATTGGGCGGGAGCGAACACCGGGGAGCTGTTTTTT.

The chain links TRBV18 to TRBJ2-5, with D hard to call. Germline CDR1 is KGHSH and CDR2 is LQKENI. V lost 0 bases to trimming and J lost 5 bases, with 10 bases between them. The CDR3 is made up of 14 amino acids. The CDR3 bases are TGTGCCAGCTCACCACCCTCTACCGGGGAGACCCAGTACTTC. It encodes CASSPPSTGETQYF.

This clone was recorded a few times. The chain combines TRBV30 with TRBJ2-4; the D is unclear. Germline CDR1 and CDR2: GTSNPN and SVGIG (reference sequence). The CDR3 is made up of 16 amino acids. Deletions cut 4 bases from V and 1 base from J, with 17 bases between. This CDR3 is CAWNRLQMRAKNIQYF. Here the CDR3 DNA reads TGTGCCTGGAATAGACTCCAGATGAGGGCCAAAAACATTCAGTACTTC.

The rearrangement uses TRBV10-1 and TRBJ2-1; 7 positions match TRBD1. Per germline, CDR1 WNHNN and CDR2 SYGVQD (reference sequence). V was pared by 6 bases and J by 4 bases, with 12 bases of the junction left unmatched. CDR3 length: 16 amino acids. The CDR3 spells CASRNRGPEPYNEQFF. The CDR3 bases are TGCGCCAGCAGAAACAGGGGACCCGAACCATACAATGAGCAGTTCTTC.

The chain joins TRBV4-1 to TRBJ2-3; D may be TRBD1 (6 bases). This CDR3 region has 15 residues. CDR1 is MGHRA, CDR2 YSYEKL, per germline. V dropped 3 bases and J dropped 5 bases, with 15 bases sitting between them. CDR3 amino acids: CASSQGADVGDTQYF. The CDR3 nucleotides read TGCGCCAGCAGCCAGGGGGCGGACGTGGGAGATACGCAGTATTTT.

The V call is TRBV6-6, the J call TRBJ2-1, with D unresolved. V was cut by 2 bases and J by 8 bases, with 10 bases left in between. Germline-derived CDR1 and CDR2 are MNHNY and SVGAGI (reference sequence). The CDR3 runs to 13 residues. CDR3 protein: CASSYPQRHEQFF. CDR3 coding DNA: TGTGCCAGCAGTTACCCCCAGCGCCATGAGCAGTTCTTC.

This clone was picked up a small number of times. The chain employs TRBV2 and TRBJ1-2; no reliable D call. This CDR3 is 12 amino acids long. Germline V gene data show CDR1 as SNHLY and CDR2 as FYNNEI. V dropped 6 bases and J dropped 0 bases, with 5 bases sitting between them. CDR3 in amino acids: CASRGANYGYTF. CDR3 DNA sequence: TGTGCCAGCAGGGGCGCTAACTATGGCTACACCTTC.

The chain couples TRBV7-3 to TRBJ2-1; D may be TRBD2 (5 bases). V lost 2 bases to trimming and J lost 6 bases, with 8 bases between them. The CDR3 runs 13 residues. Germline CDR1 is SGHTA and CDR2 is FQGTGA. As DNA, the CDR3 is TGTGCCAGCAGCTTAGACTATTTCAATGAGCAGTTCTTC. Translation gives CASSLDYFNEQFF. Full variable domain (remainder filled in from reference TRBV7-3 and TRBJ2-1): GAGVSQTPSNKVTEKGKYVELRCDPISGHTALYWYRQSLGQGPEFLIYFQGTGAADDSGLPNDRFFAVRPEGSVSTLKIQRTERGDSAVYLCASSLDYFNEQFFGPGTRLTVL.

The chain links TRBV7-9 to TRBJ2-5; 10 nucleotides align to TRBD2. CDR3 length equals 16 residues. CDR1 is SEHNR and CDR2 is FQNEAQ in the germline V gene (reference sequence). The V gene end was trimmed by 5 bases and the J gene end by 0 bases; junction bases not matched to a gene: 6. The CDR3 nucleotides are TGTGCCAGCAGCCCGACCGGGACTAGCGACCAAGAGACCCAGTACTTC. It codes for CASSPTGTSDQETQYF. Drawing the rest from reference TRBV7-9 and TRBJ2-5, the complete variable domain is DTGVSQNPRHKITKRGQNVTFRCDPISEHNRLYWYRQTLGQGPEFLTYFQNEAQLEKSRLLSDRFSAERPKGSFSTLEIQRTEQGDSAMYLCASSPTGTSDQETQYFGPGTRLLVL.

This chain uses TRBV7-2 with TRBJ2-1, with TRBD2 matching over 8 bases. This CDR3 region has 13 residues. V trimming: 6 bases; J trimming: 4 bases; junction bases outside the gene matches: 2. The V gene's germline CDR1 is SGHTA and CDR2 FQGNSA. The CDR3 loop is CASSSGTYNEQFF. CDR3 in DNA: TGTGCCAGCAGTAGCGGGACATACAATGAGCAGTTCTTC.

The CDR3 DNA sequence: TGCGCCAGCAGCTTGTTTGGGGCAGACACCTACGAGCAGTACTTC. Its protein is CASSLFGADTYEQYF. The chain recombines TRBV5-1 with TRBJ2-5, with a weak D call TRBD1 (5 bases). The DNA end is a closer match to TRBJ2-7, so the J assignment may be wrong. In germline, CDR1 is SGHRS, CDR2 YFSETQ. This CDR3 has 15 amino acids.

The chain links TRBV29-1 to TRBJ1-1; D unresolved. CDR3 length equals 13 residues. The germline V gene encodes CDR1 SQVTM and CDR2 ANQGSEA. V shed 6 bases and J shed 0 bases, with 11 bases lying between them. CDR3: CSVGGLMNTEAFF. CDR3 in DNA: TGCAGCGTCGGAGGACTGATGAACACTGAAGCTTTCTTT.

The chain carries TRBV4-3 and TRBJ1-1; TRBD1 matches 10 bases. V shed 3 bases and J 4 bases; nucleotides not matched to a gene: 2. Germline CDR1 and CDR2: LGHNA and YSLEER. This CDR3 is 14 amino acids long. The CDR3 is CASSHRTGGTEAFF. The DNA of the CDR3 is TGCGCCAGCAGCCATCGGACAGGGGGCACTGAAGCTTTCTTT.

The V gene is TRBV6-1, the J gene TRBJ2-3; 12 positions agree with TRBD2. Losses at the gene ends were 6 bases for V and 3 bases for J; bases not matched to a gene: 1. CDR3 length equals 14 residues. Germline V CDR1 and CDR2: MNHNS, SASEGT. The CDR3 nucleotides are TGTGCCAGCAGGACTAGCGGGGGTACAGATACGCAGTATTTT. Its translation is CASRTSGGTDTQYF.

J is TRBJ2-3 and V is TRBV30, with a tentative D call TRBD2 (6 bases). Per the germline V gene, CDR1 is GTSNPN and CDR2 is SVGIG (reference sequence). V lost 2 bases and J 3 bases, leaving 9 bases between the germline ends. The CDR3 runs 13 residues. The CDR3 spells CAWSSLATDTQYF. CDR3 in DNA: TGTGCCTGGAGTTCGCTAGCGACAGATACGCAGTATTTT.

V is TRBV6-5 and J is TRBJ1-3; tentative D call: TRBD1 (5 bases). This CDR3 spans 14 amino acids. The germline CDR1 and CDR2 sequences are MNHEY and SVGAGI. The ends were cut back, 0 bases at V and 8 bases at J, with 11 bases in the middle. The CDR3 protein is CASSYSTLGDTIYF. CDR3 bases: TGTGCCAGCAGTTACTCGACGTTAGGGGACACCATATATTTT.

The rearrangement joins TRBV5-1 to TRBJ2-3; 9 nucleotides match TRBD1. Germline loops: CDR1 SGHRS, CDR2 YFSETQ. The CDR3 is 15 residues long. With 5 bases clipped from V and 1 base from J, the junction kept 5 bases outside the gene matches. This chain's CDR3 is CASRGTGWGTDTQYF. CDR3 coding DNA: TGCGCCAGCAGGGGGACAGGGTGGGGCACAGATACGCAGTATTTT.

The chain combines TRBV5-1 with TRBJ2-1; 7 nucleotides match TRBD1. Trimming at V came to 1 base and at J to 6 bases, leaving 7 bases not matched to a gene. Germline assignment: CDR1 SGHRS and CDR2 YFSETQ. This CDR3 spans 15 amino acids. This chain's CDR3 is CASSLMGQNINEQFF. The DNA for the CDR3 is TGCGCCAGCAGCTTGATGGGACAGAATATCAATGAGCAGTTCTTC.

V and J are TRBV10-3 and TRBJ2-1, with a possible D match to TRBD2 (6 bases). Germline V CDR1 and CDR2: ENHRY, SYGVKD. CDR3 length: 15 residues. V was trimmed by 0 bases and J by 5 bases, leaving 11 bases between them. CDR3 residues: CAISESAGSHNEQFF. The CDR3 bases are TGTGCCATCAGTGAGTCAGCGGGTTCACACAATGAGCAGTTCTTC.

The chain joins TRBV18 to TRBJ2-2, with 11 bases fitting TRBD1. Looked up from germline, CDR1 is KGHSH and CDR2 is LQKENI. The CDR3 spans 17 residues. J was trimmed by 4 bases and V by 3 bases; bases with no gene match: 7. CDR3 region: CASSPLGQGGSTGELFF. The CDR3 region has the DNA TGTGCCAGCTCACCCCTGGGACAGGGGGGAAGCACCGGGGAGCTGTTTTTT.

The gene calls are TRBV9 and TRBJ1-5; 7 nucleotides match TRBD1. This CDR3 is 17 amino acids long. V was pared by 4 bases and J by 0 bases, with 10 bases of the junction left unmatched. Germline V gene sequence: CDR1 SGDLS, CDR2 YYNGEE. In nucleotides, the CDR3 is TGTGCCAGCAGCACGGACGAACAGGGGTATAGCAATCAGCCCCAGCATTTT. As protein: CASSTDEQGYSNQPQHF.

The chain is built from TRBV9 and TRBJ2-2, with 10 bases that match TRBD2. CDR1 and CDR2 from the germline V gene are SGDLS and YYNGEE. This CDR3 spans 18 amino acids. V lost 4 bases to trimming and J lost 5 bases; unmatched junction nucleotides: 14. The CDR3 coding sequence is TGTGCCAGCAGCTCCCCTCGGAGGGGGACTAGCGCAACCGGGGAGCTGTTTTTT. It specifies CASSSPRRGTSATGELFF.

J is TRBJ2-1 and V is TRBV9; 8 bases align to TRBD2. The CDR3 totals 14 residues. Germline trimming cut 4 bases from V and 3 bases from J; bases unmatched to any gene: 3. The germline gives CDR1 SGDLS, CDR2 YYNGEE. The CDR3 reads CASSSSGSYNEQFF. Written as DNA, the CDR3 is TGTGCCAGCAGCTCAAGCGGGAGCTACAATGAGCAGTTCTTC.

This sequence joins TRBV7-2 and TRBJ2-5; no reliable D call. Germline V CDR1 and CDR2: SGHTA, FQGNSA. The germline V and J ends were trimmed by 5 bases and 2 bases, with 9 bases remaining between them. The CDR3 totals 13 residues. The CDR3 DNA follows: TGTGCCAGCAGCCCCCCCCCACAAGAGACCCAGTACTTC. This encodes CASSPPPQETQYF.

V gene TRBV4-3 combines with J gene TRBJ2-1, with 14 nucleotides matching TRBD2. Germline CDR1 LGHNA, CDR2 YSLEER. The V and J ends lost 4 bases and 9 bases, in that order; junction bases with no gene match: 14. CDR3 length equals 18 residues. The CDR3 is CASSRAGGLAGAGSEQFF. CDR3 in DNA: TGCGCCAGCAGCCGGGCCGGGGGACTAGCGGGAGCCGGGAGTGAGCAGTTCTTC.

CDR3 nucleotides: TGTGCCAGCAGTGAACCGCAGGGGCGGAACATTCAGTACTTC. It specifies CASSEPQGRNIQYF. The chain couples TRBV2 to TRBJ2-4; weak D call: TRBD1 (6 bases). The V end was cut by 2 bases, the J end by 7 bases, with 12 bases between. CDR3 size: 14 residues. Germline V lookup: CDR1 SNHLY, CDR2 FYNNEI.

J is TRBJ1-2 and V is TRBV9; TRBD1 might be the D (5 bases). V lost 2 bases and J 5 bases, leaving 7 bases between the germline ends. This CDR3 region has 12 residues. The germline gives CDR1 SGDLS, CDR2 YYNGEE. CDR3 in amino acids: CASSVGGYGYTF. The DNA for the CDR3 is TGTGCCAGCAGCGTTGGGGGGTATGGCTACACCTTC.